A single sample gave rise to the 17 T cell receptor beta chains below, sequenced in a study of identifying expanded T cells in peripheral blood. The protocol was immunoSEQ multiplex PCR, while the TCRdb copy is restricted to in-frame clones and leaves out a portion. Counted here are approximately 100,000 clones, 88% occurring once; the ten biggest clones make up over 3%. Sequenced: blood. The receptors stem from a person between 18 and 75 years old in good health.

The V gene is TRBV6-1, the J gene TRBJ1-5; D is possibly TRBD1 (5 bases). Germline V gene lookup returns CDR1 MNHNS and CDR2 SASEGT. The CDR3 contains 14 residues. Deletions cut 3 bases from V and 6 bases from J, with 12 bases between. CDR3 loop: CASSEGGEVQPQHF. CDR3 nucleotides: TGTGCCAGCAGTGAGGGGGGGGAAGTTCAGCCCCAGCATTTT.

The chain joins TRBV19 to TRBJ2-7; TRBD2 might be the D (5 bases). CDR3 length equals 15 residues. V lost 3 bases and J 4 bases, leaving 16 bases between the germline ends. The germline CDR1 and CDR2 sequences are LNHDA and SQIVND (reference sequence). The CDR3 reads CASSIGFSAAYEQYF. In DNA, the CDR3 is TGTGCCAGTAGTATCGGTTTTAGCGCAGCTTACGAGCAGTACTTC.

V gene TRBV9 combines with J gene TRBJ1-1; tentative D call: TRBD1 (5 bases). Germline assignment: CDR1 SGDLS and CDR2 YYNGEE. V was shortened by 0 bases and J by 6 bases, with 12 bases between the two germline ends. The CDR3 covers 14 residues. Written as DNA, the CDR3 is TGTGCCAGCAGCGTAGCGGCAGGGACTCCTGAAGCTTTCTTT. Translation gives CASSVAAGTPEAFF. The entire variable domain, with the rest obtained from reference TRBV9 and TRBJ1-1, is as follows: DSGVTQTPKHLITATGQRVTLRCSPRSGDLSVYWYQQSLDQGLQFLIQYYNGEERAKGNILERFSAQQFPDLHSELNLSSLELGDSALYFCASSVAAGTPEAFFGQGTRLTVV.

The chain's CDR3 is CASSRTDRVNEQYF. CDR3 nucleotides: TGTGCCAGCAGTCGCACGGACAGGGTAAACGAGCAGTACTTC. The chain uses TRBV28 and TRBJ2-7, with 8 bases that match TRBD1. This CDR3 has 14 amino acids. V gave up 5 bases and J gave up 5 bases; unmatched junction bases: 8. In germline, CDR1 is MDHEN, CDR2 SYDVKM.

In DNA, the CDR3 is TGCGCCAGCAGCCAATGGGCGGGAGGGCCCGGTGAGCAGTACTTC. It is translated as CASSQWAGGPGEQYF. The gene calls are TRBV4-1 and TRBJ2-7, with TRBD2 matching over 9 bases. In germline, CDR1 is MGHRA, CDR2 YSYEKL. With 2 bases clipped from V and 7 bases from J, the junction kept 9 bases outside the gene matches. The CDR3 runs 15 residues.

CDR3 loop: CASLGEEEKLFF. In DNA form, the CDR3 reads TGTGCCAGCTTGGGCGAGGAGGAAAAACTGTTTTTT. The chain recombines TRBV7-8 with TRBJ1-4; the D is unclear. There are 12 residues in the CDR3. In germline, CDR1 is SGHVS, CDR2 FQNEAQ. Trimming cost V 8 bases and J 8 bases, with 12 bases left between them.

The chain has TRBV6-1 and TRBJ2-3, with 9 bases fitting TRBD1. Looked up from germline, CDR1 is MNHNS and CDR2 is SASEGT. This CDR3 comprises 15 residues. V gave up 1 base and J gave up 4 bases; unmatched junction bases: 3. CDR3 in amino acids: CASSEEQGAPDTQYF. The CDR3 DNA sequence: TGTGCCAGCAGTGAAGAACAGGGGGCCCCAGATACGCAGTATTTT.

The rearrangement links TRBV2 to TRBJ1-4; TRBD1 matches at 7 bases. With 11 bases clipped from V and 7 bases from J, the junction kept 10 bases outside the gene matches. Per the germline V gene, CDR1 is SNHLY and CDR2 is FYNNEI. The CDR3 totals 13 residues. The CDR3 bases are TGTGCCGGCACAGGGGATTTAGGTGAAAAACTGTTTTTT. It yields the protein CAGTGDLGEKLFF.

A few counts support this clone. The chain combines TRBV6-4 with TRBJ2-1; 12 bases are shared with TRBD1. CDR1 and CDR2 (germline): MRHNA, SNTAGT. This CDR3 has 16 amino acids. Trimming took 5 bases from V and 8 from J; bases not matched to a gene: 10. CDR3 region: CASSSTGTGGSDEQFF. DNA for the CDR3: TGTGCCAGCAGTTCCACCGGGACAGGGGGCTCGGATGAGCAGTTCTTC.

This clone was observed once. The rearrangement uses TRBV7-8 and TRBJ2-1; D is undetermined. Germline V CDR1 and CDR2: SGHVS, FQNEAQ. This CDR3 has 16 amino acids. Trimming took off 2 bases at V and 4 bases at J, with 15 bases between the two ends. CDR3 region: CASSLSATAGYNEQFF. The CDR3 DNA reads TGTGCCAGCAGCTTAAGCGCAACTGCCGGGTACAATGAGCAGTTCTTC.

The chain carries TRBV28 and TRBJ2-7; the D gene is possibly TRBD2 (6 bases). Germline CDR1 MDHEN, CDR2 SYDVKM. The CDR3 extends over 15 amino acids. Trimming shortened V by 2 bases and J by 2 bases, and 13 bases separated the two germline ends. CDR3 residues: CASSLSQRAPYEQYF. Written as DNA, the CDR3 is TGTGCCAGCAGTTTAAGCCAGCGGGCCCCCTACGAGCAGTACTTC. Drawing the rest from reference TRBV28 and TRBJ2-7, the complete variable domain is DVKVTQSSRYLVKRTGEKVFLECVQDMDHENMFWYRQDPGLGLRLIYFSYDVKMKEKGDIPEGYSVSREKKERFSLILESASTNQTSMYLCASSLSQRAPYEQYFGPGTRLTVT.

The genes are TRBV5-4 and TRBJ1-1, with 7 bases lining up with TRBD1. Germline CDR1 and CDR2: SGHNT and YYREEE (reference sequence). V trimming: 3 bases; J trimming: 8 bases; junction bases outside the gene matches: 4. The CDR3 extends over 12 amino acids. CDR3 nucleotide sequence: TGTGCCAGCAGCTCAGGACAGGTCGAAGCTTTCTTT. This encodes CASSSGQVEAFF.

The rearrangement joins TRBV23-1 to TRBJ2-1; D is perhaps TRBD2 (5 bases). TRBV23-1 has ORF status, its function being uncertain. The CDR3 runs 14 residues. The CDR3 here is CARKGWLAPREQFF. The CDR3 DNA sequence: TGCGCTAGAAAAGGTTGGCTAGCTCCAAGGGAGCAGTTCTTC.

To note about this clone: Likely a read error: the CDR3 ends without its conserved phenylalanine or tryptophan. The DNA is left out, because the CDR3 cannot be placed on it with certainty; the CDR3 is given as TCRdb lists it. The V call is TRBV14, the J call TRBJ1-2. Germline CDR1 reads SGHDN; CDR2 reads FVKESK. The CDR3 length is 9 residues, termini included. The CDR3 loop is CASSSQGPH.

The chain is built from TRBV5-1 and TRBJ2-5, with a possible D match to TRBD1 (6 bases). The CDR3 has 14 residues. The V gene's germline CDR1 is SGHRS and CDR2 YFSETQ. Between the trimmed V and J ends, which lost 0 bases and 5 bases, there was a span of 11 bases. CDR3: CASSLATGRETQYF. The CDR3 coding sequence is TGCGCCAGCAGCTTGGCCACAGGGCGGGAGACCCAGTACTTC.

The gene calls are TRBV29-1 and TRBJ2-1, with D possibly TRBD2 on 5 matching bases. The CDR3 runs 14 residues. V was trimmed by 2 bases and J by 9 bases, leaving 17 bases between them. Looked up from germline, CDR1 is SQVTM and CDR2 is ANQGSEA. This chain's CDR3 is CSVEPPGILGEQFF. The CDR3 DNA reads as TGCAGCGTTGAACCCCCGGGGATCCTAGGTGAGCAGTTCTTC.

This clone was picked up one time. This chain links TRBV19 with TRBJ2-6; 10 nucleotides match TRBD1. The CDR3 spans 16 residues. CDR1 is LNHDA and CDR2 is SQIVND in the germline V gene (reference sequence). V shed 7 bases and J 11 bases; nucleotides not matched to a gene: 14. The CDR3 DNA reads TGTGCCAGTACAGACAGGGGGCTTCTCTTCCGCCACGTCCTGACTTTC. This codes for CASTDRGLLFRHVLTF.